The following is a T cell receptor (beta chain) sequence with its context. The data belong to a study of cytomegalovirus exposure and HLA in healthy donors. On the study more broadly: The study's early data release held some 85 million unique TCRs from HLA-typed donors.

With 60 Vbeta and 13 Jbeta primers, the PCR was carried out. The data were produced by immunoSEQ multiplex PCR, yet TCRdb's version contains in-frame clones alone and is incomplete. This sample yields 200,000 to 250,000 clones, of which more than 70% are seen a single time; more than 0.45% belongs to the top ten. The sequenced material came from PBMCs. The receptor was derived from a boy aged 5-17 years in good health and CMV-seronegative.

CDR3 coding DNA: TGTGCCTGGAGTGTCCGGCAGGGATTCTACGAGCAGTACTTC. It is translated as CAWSVRQGFYEQYF. V is TRBV30 and J is TRBJ2-7; tentatively, D is TRBD1 (5 bases). The CDR3 extends over 14 amino acids. Germline CDR1 reads GTSNPN; CDR2 reads SVGIG (reference sequence). V was clipped by 0 bases and J by 3 bases, with 12 bases between them. The full variable domain, in which reference TRBV30 and TRBJ2-7 provide the parts outside the CDR3, is SQTIHQWPATLVQPVGSPLSLECTVEGTSNPNLYWYRQAAGRGLQLLFYSVGIGQISSEVPQNLSASRPQDRQFILSSKKLLLSDSGFYLCAWSVRQGFYEQYFGPGTRLTVT.